The entry below gives a single T cell receptor (beta chain) sequence along with its context. The antigen is unknown. The sample comes from a study of blood T cells in healthy people across ages. Study-wide results and limits: A roughly linear fall in TCR beta diversity per million T cells was seen with increasing age. Fewer expanded clones and more diversity marked long-lived versus aged donors. Reliance upon unsorted PBMCs precluded definitive naive versus antigen-experienced comparison.

Germline V CDR1 and CDR2: DFQATT, SNEGSKA (reference sequence). V gave up 6 bases and J gave up 1 base, with 9 bases separating them. CDR3 length: 12 residues. The use of a sample-barcoded 5' primer and a J-beta primer mix characterized a second PCR of 7 to 11 cycles. Each CDR3 protein is one row after TCRdb ran MiXCR on the 5' RACE reads. The sample contains about 1.5 million distinct CDR3 sequences, roughly 43% of which appear only once. What was sequenced was blood. The V gene is TRBV20-1, the J gene TRBJ2-5; D perhaps matches TRBD2 (5 bases). This TCR was sampled from a woman in her late teens or twenties in good health. The CDR3 sequence: CSARTRQETQYF. The CDR3 coding sequence is TGCAGTGCCCGGACTCGCCAAGAGACCCAGTACTTC.